The T cell receptor (beta chain) described here comes from a study of cytomegalovirus exposure and HLA in healthy donors. The PCR used 60 Vbeta and 13 Jbeta primers. Original processing methods: It was a later analysis that counted 83 million or so unique TCR beta chains, of which 9.5 million to 14 million were shared. Clones were read by immunoSEQ multiplex PCR, and TCRdb kept only the in-frame ones, dropping some. V and J calls and clone size are given by that table; D and trimming were obtained from the DNA. The top ten clones hold approximately 5% of a sample with fewer than 250,000 clones, roughly 77% of them seen once. Everyone who donated was a healthy bone marrow donor. Germline assignment: CDR1 SGHNT and CDR2 YENEEA. V was trimmed by 5 bases and J by 0 bases, leaving 19 bases between them. CDR3 size: 18 residues. A note on this clone: Its target is not known.

Study-level results: Reportedly, cytomegalovirus status was diagnosed with high sensitivity and specificity. CMV serostatus alone was available as immune exposure information.

Material for sequencing was PBMCs. This receptor was obtained from a man aged 30 to 39 in good health and CMV-seropositive. V gene TRBV11-3 combines with J gene TRBJ2-2; D might be TRBD2 (7 bases). As DNA, the CDR3 is TGTGCCAGCAGCCTCCGCGGCGGGGGACATTCGAACACCGGGGAGCTGTTTTTT. It specifies CASSLRGGGHSNTGELFF. Full variable domain (outside the CDR3, taken from reference TRBV11-3 and TRBJ2-2): EAGVVQSPRYKIIEKKQPVAFWCNPISGHNTLYWYLQNLGQGPELLIRYENEEAVDDSQLPKDRFSAERLKGVDSTLKIQPAELGDSAVYLCASSLRGGGHSNTGELFFGEGSRLTVL.